This TCR beta chain is from a study of early T cells in non-severe SARS-CoV-2 infection. The CDR3 is 17 amino acids. From germline, CDR1 is SEHNR and CDR2 FQNEAQ (reference sequence). After removal of 5 bases from V and 6 bases from J, the junction contained 17 bases not matched to a gene. This clonotype occurred many times. Unique molecular identifiers were added to individual cDNA molecules. From the 5' RACE reads, TCRdb called clonotypes with MiXCR, one entry per CDR3 protein. The sample carries roughly 35,000 distinct CDR3 sequences, 9% recorded once. This clonotype was obtained from an adult who was a healthcare worker with PCR-confirmed SARS-CoV-2 infection or an uninfected control (not recorded which). Material for sequencing was whole blood. This rearrangement joins TRBV7-9 to TRBJ2-7; 9 nucleotides line up with TRBD1. The CDR3 loop reads CASSNPQPGQGLSEQYF. Written as DNA, the CDR3 is TGTGCCAGCAGCAACCCCCAACCGGGACAGGGCCTGTCCGAGCAGTACTTC.